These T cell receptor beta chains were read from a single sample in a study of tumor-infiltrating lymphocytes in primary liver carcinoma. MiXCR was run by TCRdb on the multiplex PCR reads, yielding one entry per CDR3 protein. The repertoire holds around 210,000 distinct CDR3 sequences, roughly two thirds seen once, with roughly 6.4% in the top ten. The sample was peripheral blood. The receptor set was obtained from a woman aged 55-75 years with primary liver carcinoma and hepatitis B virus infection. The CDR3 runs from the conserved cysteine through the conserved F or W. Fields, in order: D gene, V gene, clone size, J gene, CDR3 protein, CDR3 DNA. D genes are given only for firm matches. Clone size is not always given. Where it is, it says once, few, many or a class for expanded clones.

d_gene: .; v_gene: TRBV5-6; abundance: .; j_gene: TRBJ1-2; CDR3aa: CASSFFEQNYGYTF; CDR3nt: TGTGCCAGCAGCTTCTTCGAACAGAACTATGGCTACACCTTC
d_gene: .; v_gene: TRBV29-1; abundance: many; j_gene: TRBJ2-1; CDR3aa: CSVVVGLSSVYEQFF; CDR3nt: TGCAGCGTTGTGGTGGGACTGAGTAGCGTCTATGAGCAGTTCTTC
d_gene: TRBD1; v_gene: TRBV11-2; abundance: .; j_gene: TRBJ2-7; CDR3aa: CASGPGTGGNHEQYF; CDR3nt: TGTGCCAGCGGCCCCGGGACAGGGGGCAACCATGAGCAGTACTTC
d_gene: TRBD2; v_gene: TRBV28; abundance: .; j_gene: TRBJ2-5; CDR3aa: CASSPTSGGKETQYF; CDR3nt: TGTGCCAGCAGTCCGACTAGCGGGGGGAAAGAGACCCAGTACTTC
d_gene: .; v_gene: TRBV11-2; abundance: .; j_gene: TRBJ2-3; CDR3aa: CGSSQGKGTTDTHYF; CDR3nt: TGTGGCAGTAGCCAGGGGAAGGGGACCACAGATACGCATTATTTT
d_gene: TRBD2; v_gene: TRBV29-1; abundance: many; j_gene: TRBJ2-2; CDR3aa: CSVGGLVNTGELFF; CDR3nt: TGCAGCGTAGGGGGACTAGTGAACACCGGGGAGCTGTTTTTT
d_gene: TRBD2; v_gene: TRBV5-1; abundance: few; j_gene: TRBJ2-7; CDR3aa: CASSRTRSHEQYF; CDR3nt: TGCGCCAGCAGCCGGACTAGGTCCCACGAGCAGTACTTC
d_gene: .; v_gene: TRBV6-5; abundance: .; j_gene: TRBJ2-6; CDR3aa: CASSYKRVGANVLTF; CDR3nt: TGTGCCAGCAGTTACAAGAGGGTTGGGGCCAACGTCCTGACTTTC
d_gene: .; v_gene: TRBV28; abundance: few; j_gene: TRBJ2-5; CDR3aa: CASSSNTDGFVGETQYF; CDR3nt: TGTGCCAGCAGTTCCAACACAGACGGCTTTGTGGGAGAGACCCAGTACTTC
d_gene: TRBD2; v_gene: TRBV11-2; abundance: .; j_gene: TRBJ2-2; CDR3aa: CANSLEARENIGELFF; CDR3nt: TGTGCCAACAGCTTAGAAGCGCGGGAGAACATCGGGGAGCTGTTTTTT
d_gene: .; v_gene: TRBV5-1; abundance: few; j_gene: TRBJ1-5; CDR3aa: CASSLAPGDQPQHF; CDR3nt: TGCGCCAGCAGCTTGGCCCCCGGGGATCAGCCCCAGCATTTT
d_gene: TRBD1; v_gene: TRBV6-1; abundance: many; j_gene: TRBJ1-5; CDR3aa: CASRVPGGASNQPQHF; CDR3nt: TGTGCCAGCAGGGTACCAGGGGGCGCGAGCAATCAGCCCCAGCATTTT
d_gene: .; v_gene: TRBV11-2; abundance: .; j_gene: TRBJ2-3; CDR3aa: CASRTDPATGLAGTDTQYF; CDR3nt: TGTGCCAGCAGGACGGACCCAGCTACGGGCCTCGCGGGTACAGATACGCAGTATTTT
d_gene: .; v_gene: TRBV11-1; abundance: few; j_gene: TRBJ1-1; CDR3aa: CASSSTLNTEAFF; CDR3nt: TGTGCCAGCAGCTCGACCTTGAACACTGAAGCTTTCTTT
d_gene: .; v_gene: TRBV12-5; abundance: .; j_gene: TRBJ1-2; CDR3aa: CARGSLGTDYGCTF; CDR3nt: .
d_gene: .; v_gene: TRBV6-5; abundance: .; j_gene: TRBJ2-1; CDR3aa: CVSSYYSGTLYNEQFF; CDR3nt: TGTGTCAGCAGTTACTATTCAGGGACGCTGTACAATGAGCAGTTCTTC
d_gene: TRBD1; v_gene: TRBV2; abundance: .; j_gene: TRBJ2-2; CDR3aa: CASNRQGANTGELFF; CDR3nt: TGTGCCAGCAACCGACAGGGGGCGAACACCGGGGAGCTGTTTTTT
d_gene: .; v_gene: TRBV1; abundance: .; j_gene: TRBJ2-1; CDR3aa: CTSSPLRSTYEQFF; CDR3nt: TGCACCAGCAGCCCCCTAAGGTCTACCTATGAGCAGTTCTTC
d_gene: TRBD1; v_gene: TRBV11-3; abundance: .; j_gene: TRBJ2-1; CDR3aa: CASSLDGQGAVNDKFF; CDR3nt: TGTGCCAGCAGTTTAGACGGACAGGGGGCGGTTAATGATAAGTTCTTC
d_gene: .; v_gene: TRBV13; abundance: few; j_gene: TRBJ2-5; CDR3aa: CASSPGVRGETQYF; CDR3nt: TGTGCCAGCTCCCCTGGGGTGAGAGGAGAGACCCAGTACTTC
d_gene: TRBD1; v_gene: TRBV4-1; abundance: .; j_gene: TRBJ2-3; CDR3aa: CANSRQGPSTDTQYF; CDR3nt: TGCGCCAACAGTCGACAGGGCCCTAGCACAGATACGCAGTATTTT
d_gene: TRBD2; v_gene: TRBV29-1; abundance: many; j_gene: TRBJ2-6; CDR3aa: CSARTSGSSGANVLTF; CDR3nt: TGCAGCGCTAGGACTAGCGGGAGTTCTGGGGCCAACGTCCTGACTTTC
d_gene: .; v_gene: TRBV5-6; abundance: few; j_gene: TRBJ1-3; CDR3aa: CASSPARTSGNTIYF; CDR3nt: TGTGCCAGCAGCCCGGCCAGGACCTCTGGAAACACCATATATTTT
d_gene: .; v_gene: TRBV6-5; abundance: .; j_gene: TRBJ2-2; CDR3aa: CGSRYSLGQNTGELFF; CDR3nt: TGTGGCAGCAGATACTCTCTGGGACAGAACACCGGGGAGCTGTTTTTT
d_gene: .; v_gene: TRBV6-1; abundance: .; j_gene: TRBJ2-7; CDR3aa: CASTENLGVSYEQYF; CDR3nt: TGTGCCAGCACTGAAAATTTGGGGGTTTCCTACGAGCAGTACTTC
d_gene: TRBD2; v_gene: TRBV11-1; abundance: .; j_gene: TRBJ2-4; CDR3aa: CASSYKTSQANNIQYF; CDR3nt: TGTGCCAGCAGCTATAAGACTAGCCAAGCCAATAACATTCAGTACTTC
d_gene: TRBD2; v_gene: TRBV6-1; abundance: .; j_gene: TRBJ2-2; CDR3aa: CASSSGTSVNAGELFF; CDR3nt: TGTGCCAGCAGCTCCGGGACTAGCGTTAACGCCGGGGAGCTGTTCTTT
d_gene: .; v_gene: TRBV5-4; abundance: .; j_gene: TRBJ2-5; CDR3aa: CASSLALADRETQYF; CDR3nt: TGTGCCAGCAGCTTGGCGTTGGCAGATCGAGAGACCCAGTACTTC
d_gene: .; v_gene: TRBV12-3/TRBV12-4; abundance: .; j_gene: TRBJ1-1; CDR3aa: CASSPPQARNTEAFF; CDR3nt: TGTGCCAGCAGTCCCCCTCAGGCGAGGAACACTGAAGCTTTCTTT
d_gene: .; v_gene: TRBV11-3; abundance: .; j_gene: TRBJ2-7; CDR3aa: CASNAGGQLTFYEQYF; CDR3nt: TGTGCCAGCAACGCCGGAGGACAGCTCACTTTCTACGAGCAGTACTTC
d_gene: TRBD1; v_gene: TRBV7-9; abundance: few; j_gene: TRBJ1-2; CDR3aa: CASSWDRGGYTF; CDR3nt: TGTGCCAGCAGCTGGGACAGAGGTGGCTACACCTTC
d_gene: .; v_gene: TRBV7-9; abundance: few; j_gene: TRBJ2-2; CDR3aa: CATGGTGRTGELFF; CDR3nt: TGTGCCACCGGGGGGACAGGCAGGACCGGGGAGCTGTTTTTT
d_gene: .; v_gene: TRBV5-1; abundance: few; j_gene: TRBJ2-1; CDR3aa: CASSLLGTGNEQFF; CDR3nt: TGCGCCAGCAGCTTGCTTGGAACCGGCAATGAGCAGTTCTTC
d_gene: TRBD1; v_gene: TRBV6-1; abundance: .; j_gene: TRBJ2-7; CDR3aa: CASSTTGARGSYEQCF; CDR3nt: TGTGCCAGCAGTACTACAGGGGCCCGAGGCTCCTACGAGCAGTGCTTC
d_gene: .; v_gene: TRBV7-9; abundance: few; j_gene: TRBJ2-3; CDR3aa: CASSFGQTSATSTDTQYF; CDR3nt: TGTGCCAGCAGCTTTGGGCAGACCTCTGCTACTAGCACAGATACGCAGTATTTT
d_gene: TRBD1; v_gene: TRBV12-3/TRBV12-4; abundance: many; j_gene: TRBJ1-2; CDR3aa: CASSRDSNYGYTF; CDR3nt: TGTGCCAGCAGTCGGGACAGCAACTATGGCTACACCTTC
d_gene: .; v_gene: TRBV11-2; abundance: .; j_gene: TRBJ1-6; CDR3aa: CANSGPPASNSPLHF; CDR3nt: TGTGCCAACAGCGGACCTCCGGCCTCTAATTCACCCCTCCACTTT
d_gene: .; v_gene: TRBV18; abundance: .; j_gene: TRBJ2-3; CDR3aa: CASSPSLTDTQYF; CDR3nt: TGTGCCAGCTCACCGAGCTTAACGGATACGCAGTATTTT
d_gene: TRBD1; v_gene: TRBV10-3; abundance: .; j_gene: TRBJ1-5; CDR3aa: CVTRTGALGDTQHF; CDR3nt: TGTGTCACCCGGACAGGGGCCCTGGGGGATACGCAGCATTTT
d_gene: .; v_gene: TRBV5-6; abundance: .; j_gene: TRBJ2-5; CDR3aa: CASSFLVRGAETQYF; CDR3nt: TGTGCCAGCAGCTTCCTGGTCAGGGGCGCGGAGACCCAGTACTTC
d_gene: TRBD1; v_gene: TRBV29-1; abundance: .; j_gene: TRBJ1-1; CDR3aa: CSVEGGTGGVDTEAFF; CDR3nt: TGCAGCGTTGAAGGGGGGACAGGGGGGGTTGACACTGAAGCTTTCTTC
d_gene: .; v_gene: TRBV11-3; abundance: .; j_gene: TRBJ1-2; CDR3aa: CASSLAGREWYGYTF; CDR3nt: TGTGCCAGCAGCTTAGCGGGCAGGGAATGGTATGGCTACACCTTC
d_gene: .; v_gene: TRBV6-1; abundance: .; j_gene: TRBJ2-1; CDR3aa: CASSTASGYYNERFF; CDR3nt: TGTGCCAGCAGCACCGCCAGCGGGTATTACAATGAGCGGTTCTTC
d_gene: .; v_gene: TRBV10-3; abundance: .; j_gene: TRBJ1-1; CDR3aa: CATNPCHTEAFF; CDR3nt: TGTGCCACTAACCCGTGTCACACTGAAGCTTTCTTT